This entry concerns a single T cell receptor (beta chain). Its antigen is still unknown. The V end was cut by 4 bases, the J end by 1 base, with 14 bases between. The CDR3 spans 15 residues. Per the germline V gene, CDR1 is SGDLS and CDR2 is YYNGEE. These data originate in a study of post-analysis software for immune sequencing data. Points from the study as a whole: Included in a set of five TRBV segments more frequent in patients than controls were TRBV5-6, TRBV5-1 and TRBV20-1.

Prepared libraries of TCR beta cDNA carried unique molecular identifiers. From the PCR reads, TCRdb called clonotypes with MiXCR, one entry per CDR3 protein. Among 820,000 or so distinct CDR3 sequences, about 50% were seen once, and the ten largest hold about 4.5%. This chain links TRBV9 with TRBJ1-1, with a possible D match to TRBD1 (6 bases). Sequencing was performed on blood. The TCR sequence derives from a girl between 5 and 17 years old with multiple sclerosis. This CDR3 reads CASSPVGGRNTEAFF. DNA of the CDR3: TGTGCCAGCAGCCCTGTGGGGGGGCGGAACACTGAAGCTTTCTTT. The full variable domain, its missing parts supplied by reference TRBV9 and TRBJ1-1, is DSGVTQTPKHLITATGQRVTLRCSPRSGDLSVYWYQQSLDQGLQFLIQYYNGEERAKGNILERFSAQQFPDLHSELNLSSLELGDSALYFCASSPVGGRNTEAFFGQGTRLTVV.